A single sample is the source of the 18 T cell receptor beta chains below, sequenced in a study of T-cell memory formation after mild COVID-19. TCRdb re-called the 5' RACE reads with MiXCR, one entry per CDR3 protein. Counted here are more than 300,000 distinct CDR3 sequences, 20% to 25% occurring once; the ten biggest clones make up under 25%. Sequencing was done on a sample of PBMCs or a T cell subset sorted from them (not recorded which). These receptors were collected from a man between 18 and 29 years old who had mild COVID-19 (a few samples of this study predate the infection). Cell type and time point are not known.

The chain combines TRBV7-6 with TRBJ1-1, with D unclear. The CDR3 is made up of 13 amino acids. The V gene lost 5 bases and the J gene lost 0 bases, with 7 bases spanning the gap. The V gene's germline CDR1 is SGHVS and CDR2 FNYEAQ. The chain's CDR3 is CASSATLNTEAFF. The CDR3 DNA follows: TGTGCCAGCAGCGCCACCCTGAACACTGAAGCTTTCTTT. Full variable domain (rest looked up from reference TRBV7-6 and TRBJ1-1): GAGVSQSPRYKVTKRGQDVALRCDPISGHVSLYWYRQALGQGPEFLTYFNYEAQQDKSGLPNDRFSAERPEGSISTLTIQRTEQRDSAMYRCASSATLNTEAFFGQGTRLTVV.

DNA of the CDR3: TGCAGCGTTGAAGATCCCCCCGGGGAGCTGTTTTTT. This sequence encodes CSVEDPPGELFF. The V call is TRBV29-1, the J call TRBJ2-2; D is unresolved. The CDR3 is 12 amino acids. Germline assignment: CDR1 SQVTM and CDR2 ANQGSEA. Trimming took off 0 bases at V and 6 bases at J, with 5 bases between the two ends.

The J gene is TRBJ1-4, the V gene TRBV3-1; 8 bases are shared with TRBD1. Germline values: CDR1 LGHDT, CDR2 YNNKEL (reference sequence). The CDR3 totals 16 residues. J lost 8 bases, V lost 0 bases, and 8 bases had no gene match. CDR3 sequence (DNA): TGTGCCAGCAGCCAAGATCGGGCAGGGGGCACGGAAAAACTGTTTTTT. It yields the protein CASSQDRAGGTEKLFF.

In its sample, this clonotype was seen many times. This chain connects TRBV5-4 to TRBJ2-5; the D gene is possibly TRBD1 (6 bases). Germline-derived CDR1 and CDR2 are SGHNT and YYREEE (reference sequence). This CDR3 spans 14 amino acids. Trimming pared 0 bases from V and 5 bases from J, leaving 11 bases between. CDR3 nucleotide sequence: TGTGCCAGCAGCTTGGATCAGGGGACGGAGACCCAGTACTTC. Its translation is CASSLDQGTETQYF.

The gene calls are TRBV7-9 and TRBJ2-3, with 8 bases that match TRBD2. Unmatched junction bases numbered 7, after V lost 8 bases and J lost 3 bases. This CDR3 contains 14 residues. CDR1 and CDR2 from the germline V gene are SEHNR and FQNEAQ (reference sequence). CDR3 loop: CASQSGGATDTQYF. The CDR3 DNA reads TGTGCCAGCCAAAGCGGGGGAGCTACAGATACGCAGTATTTT.

There are a few counts of this clonotype. The V call is TRBV12-3 or TRBV12-4, the J call TRBJ2-7; D is undetermined. The CDR3 totals 13 residues. Deletions cut 8 bases from V and 7 bases from J, with 18 bases between. In DNA form, the CDR3 reads TGTGCCAGCCGAGAAAGGCCTTTCTCTGAGCAGTACGTC. Its protein product is CASRERPFSEQYV.

The sample holds many counts of this clonotype. This chain links TRBV18 with TRBJ1-1; D not resolved. CDR1 and CDR2 (germline): KGHSH, LQKENI. CDR3 length: 14 amino acids. V was clipped by 3 bases and J by 6 bases, with 14 bases between them. In DNA, the CDR3 is TGTGCCAGCTCACCCCTTGACCTGGGCGCTGAAGCTTTCTTT. It yields the protein CASSPLDLGAEAFF.

The table lists this clonotype with a few counts. The chain recombines TRBV7-2 with TRBJ1-3; D is ambiguous. The germline V gene has CDR1 SGHTA and CDR2 FQGNSA. V was clipped by 0 bases and J by 0 bases, with 9 bases between them. The CDR3 is 16 residues long. The CDR3 loop reads CASSLAVSDSGNTIYF. In DNA, the CDR3 is TGTGCCAGCAGCTTAGCGGTCAGTGACTCTGGAAACACCATATATTTT.

The CDR3 here is CASSQEGFAYNSPLHF. DNA of the CDR3: TGTGCCAGCAGCCAAGAGGGGTTCGCCTATAATTCACCCCTCCACTTT. V and J are TRBV3-1 and TRBJ1-6; no definite D call. The CDR3 sequence is 16 residues long. Germline lookup yields CDR1 LGHDT and CDR2 YNNKEL (reference sequence). V lost 0 bases, J lost 2 bases, and 8 bases lay in between.

This clonotype has just one count. The rearrangement uses TRBV4-3 and TRBJ2-7; D not certain. There are 16 residues in the CDR3. In germline, CDR1 is LGHNA, CDR2 YSLEER. V was cut by 0 bases and J by 0 bases, with 12 bases left in between. The CDR3 spells CASSQEFGVSSYEQYF. In DNA form, the CDR3 reads TGCGCCAGCAGCCAAGAATTTGGGGTAAGCTCCTACGAGCAGTACTTC.

This clonotype was counted only a few times. V is TRBV7-2 and J is TRBJ2-3; D remains unclear. The CDR3 sequence is 14 residues long. The germline CDR1 and CDR2 sequences are SGHTA and FQGNSA. The V end was cut by 5 bases, the J end by 0 bases, with 9 bases between. CDR3 region: CASSAMTSTDTQYF. DNA for the CDR3: TGTGCCAGCAGCGCGATGACTAGCACAGATACGCAGTATTTT.

The CDR3 reads CASSPPGSNEQFF. The CDR3 nucleotides are TGTGCCAGCAGCCCCCCCGGGAGCAATGAGCAGTTCTTC. The V gene is TRBV11-3, the J gene TRBJ2-1; a possible D gene is TRBD2 (6 bases). Germline V gene sequence: CDR1 SGHNT, CDR2 YENEEA. V was clipped by 5 bases and J by 6 bases, with 11 bases between them. This CDR3 region has 13 residues. The variable domain in full, with the rest retrieved from reference TRBV11-3 and TRBJ2-1, is EAGVVQSPRYKIIEKKQPVAFWCNPISGHNTLYWYLQNLGQGPELLIRYENEEAVDDSQLPKDRFSAERLKGVDSTLKIQPAELGDSAVYLCASSPPGSNEQFFGPGTRLTVL.

The V call is TRBV21-1, the J call TRBJ2-3; the table calls TRBD1, which could not be checked here. TRBV21-1 is assigned pseudogene status. The CDR3 runs to 15 residues. CDR3 nucleotides: TGTGCCAGCCCCCGTTGCGGCCCCCAGCTAGATACGCAGTATTTT. Its translation is CASPRCGPQLDTQYF.

The chain recombines TRBV15 with TRBJ1-6; D is ambiguous. This CDR3 spans 15 amino acids. Trimming stripped 0 bases from V and 9 bases from J, with 12 bases between. Germline lookup yields CDR1 LNHNV and CDR2 YYDKDF (reference sequence). The CDR3 nucleotides are TGTGCCACCAGCAGAGAACCGGGCTACGGTTCACCCCTCCACTTT. This encodes CATSREPGYGSPLHF.

This clonotype was seen many times. V gene TRBV4-3 combines with J gene TRBJ2-7; D gene ambiguous. CDR1 and CDR2 (germline): LGHNA, YSLEER. V was shortened by 0 bases and J by 3 bases, with 12 bases between the two germline ends. CDR3 length: 15 residues. The CDR3 DNA reads TGCGCCAGCAGCCAAGATCGGCAGCAGATCTACGAGCAGTACTTC. As protein: CASSQDRQQIYEQYF.

This clonotype has just a few counts. The genes are TRBV6-5 and TRBJ1-1; maybe TRBD1 (5 bases). Trimming removed 2 bases from V and 3 bases from J, with 13 bases in between. Germline values: CDR1 MNHEY, CDR2 SVGAGI. CDR3 length: 15 residues. CDR3 in DNA: TGTGCCAGCAGTTACCAGGGTTTCGGGGACACTGAAGCTTTCTTT. This translates into CASSYQGFGDTEAFF.

The chain couples TRBV9 to TRBJ2-7, with D uncertain. Trimming cost V 2 bases and J 2 bases, with 11 bases left between them. Germline V gene lookup returns CDR1 SGDLS and CDR2 YYNGEE. The CDR3 totals 14 residues. CDR3 protein: CASSVSAATYEQYF. For the CDR3, the DNA is TGTGCCAGCAGCGTTTCAGCAGCCACCTACGAGCAGTACTTC.

This clonotype was observed a few times. This chain links TRBV5-1 with TRBJ1-1; D is perhaps TRBD1 (5 bases). The CDR3 spans 16 residues. Germline V gene lookup returns CDR1 SGHRS and CDR2 YFSETQ. V lost 0 bases to trimming and J lost 5 bases, with 17 bases between them. CDR3 bases: TGCGCCAGCAGCTTGGCCGACAGTGTGGTTTGGACTGAAGCTTTCTTT. Its translation: CASSLADSVVWTEAFF. The full variable domain, with the rest looked up from reference TRBV5-1 and TRBJ1-1, is KAGVTQTPRYLIKTRGQQVTLSCSPISGHRSVSWYQQTPGQGLQFLFEYFSETQRNKGNFPGRFSGRQFSNSRSEMNVSTLELGDSALYLCASSLADSVVWTEAFFGQGTRLTVV.